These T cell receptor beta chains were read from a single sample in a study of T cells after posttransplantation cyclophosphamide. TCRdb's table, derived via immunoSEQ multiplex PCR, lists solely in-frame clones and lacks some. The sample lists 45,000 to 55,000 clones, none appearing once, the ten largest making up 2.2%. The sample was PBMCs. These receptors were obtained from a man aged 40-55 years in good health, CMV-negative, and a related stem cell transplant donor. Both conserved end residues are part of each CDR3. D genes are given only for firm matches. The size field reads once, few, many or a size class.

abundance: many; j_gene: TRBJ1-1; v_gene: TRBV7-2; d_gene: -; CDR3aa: CAGAWNGNTEAFF; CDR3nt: TGTGCCGGGGCCTGGAACGGGAACACTGAAGCTTTCTTT
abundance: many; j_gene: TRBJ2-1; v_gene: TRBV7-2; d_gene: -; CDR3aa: CASTTTSFYNEQFF; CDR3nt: TGTGCCAGCACCACGACTAGTTTCTACAATGAGCAGTTCTTC
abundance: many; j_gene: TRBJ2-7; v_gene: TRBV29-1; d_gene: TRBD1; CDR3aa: CSVGQGSSYEQYF; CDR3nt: TGCAGCGTTGGACAGGGGAGCTCCTACGAGCAGTACTTC
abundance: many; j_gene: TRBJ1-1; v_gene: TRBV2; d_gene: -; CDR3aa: CASSPEGDTEAFF; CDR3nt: TGTGCCAGCAGTCCCGAGGGGGACACTGAAGCTTTCTTT
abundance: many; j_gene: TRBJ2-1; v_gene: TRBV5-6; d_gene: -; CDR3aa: CASSLQVLYNEQFF; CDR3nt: TGTGCCAGCAGCTTGCAGGTCCTATACAATGAGCAGTTCTTC
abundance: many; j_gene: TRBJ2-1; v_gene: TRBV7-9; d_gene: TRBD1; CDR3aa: CASLYRDSHNEQFF; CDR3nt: TGTGCCAGCTTATACCGGGACAGCCACAATGAGCAGTTCTTC
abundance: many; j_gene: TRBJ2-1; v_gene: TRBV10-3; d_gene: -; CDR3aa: CAISFGQSNEQFF; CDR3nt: TGTGCCATCAGCTTTGGACAGAGCAATGAGCAGTTCTTC
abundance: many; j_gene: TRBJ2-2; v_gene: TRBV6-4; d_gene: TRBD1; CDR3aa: CASSDSMGQGSGELFF; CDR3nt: TGTGCCAGCAGTGACTCGATGGGACAGGGGTCCGGGGAGCTGTTTTTT
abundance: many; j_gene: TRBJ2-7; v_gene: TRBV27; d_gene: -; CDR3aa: CASSLSRDYEQYF; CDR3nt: TGTGCCAGCAGTTTATCCAGGGACTACGAGCAGTACTTC
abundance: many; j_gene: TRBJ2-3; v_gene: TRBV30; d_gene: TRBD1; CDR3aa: CAWVRQGTDTQYF; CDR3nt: TGTGCCTGGGTTCGACAGGGGACAGATACGCAGTATTTT
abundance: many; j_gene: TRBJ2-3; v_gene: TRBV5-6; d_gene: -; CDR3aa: CASGVADTQYF; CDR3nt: TGTGCCAGCGGAGTCGCAGATACGCAGTATTTT
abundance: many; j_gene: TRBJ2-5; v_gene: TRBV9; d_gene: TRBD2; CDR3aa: CASSGPSGTAETQYF; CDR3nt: TGTGCCAGCAGCGGCCCTAGCGGGACGGCAGAGACCCAGTACTTC
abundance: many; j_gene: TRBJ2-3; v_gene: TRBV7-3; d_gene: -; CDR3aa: CASRSNTTARTDTQYF; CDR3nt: TGTGCCAGCAGGTCGAATACTACCGCCCGCACAGATACGCAGTATTTT
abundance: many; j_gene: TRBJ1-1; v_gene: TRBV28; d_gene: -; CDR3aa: CASSLPSTEAFF; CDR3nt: TGTGCCAGCAGTTTACCTAGCACTGAAGCTTTCTTT
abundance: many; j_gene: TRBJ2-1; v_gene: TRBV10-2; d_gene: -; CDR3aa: CASSGSMYNEQFF; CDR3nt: TGCGCCAGCAGCGGGAGCATGTACAATGAGCAGTTCTTC